These T cell receptor beta chains were read from a single sample in a study of immune cell composition in non-small cell lung cancer. TCRdb's table, derived via immunoSEQ multiplex PCR, lists solely in-frame clones and lacks some. The sample has some 4,600 clones, 65% to 75% seen once; the top ten hold roughly 9%. The sequenced sample was non-adjacent lung tissue. These receptors were collected from a human donor with non-small cell lung cancer. Each CDR3 is given without its conserved first and last residue. D genes are given only for firm matches.

CDR3 protein: ASSRRTGSQETQY
V gene: TRBV5-6
D gene: .

CDR3 protein: ASSPRADEAF
V gene: TRBV4-1
D gene: .

CDR3 protein: ASSEGANNSPLH
V gene: TRBV19
D gene: TRBD1

CDR3 protein: ASSIWGGEKPQH
V gene: TRBV19
D gene: .

CDR3 protein: ASSSHSGDQGLREQY
V gene: TRBV7-2
D gene: TRBD2

CDR3 protein: ASSYSRDYTQY
V gene: TRBV6-5
D gene: .

CDR3 protein: ASSYNGDTEAF
V gene: TRBV6-5
D gene: .

CDR3 protein: ASTPFRHNSPLH
V gene: TRBV6-1
D gene: .

CDR3 protein: ASSTRDRGSTGELF
V gene: TRBV2
D gene: TRBD1

CDR3 protein: ASSNRVNQPQH
V gene: TRBV6-6
D gene: .

CDR3 protein: ASSFTGTGVTEAF
V gene: TRBV5-6
D gene: TRBD1

CDR3 protein: ASGVTGLYGYT
V gene: TRBV11-3
D gene: .

CDR3 protein: ASSLGQGEIYEQY
V gene: TRBV19
D gene: TRBD1

CDR3 protein: ASSLRLRGGGQETQY
V gene: TRBV11-2
D gene: TRBD2

CDR3 protein: ASSLAGGSNTEAF
V gene: TRBV7-9
D gene: .

CDR3 protein: ASRDSGASSPLH
V gene: TRBV6-6
D gene: .

CDR3 protein: ASSFRRIEAF
V gene: TRBV28
D gene: .

CDR3 protein: ASSRTGGDYEQY
V gene: TRBV5-1
D gene: TRBD1

CDR3 protein: ASSSATSGGAGEQF
V gene: TRBV27
D gene: TRBD2

CDR3 protein: ASSLTVNYGYT
V gene: TRBV6-5
D gene: .

CDR3 protein: ASSIDLGVGYEQY
V gene: TRBV19
D gene: .

CDR3 protein: ASSLCREEY
V gene: TRBV5-8
D gene: .

CDR3 protein: ASSANRGSASYGYT
V gene: TRBV27
D gene: TRBD1

CDR3 protein: ASSPPRAGDSNQPQH
V gene: TRBV11-3
D gene: .

CDR3 protein: ASSPRDRAFYEQY
V gene: TRBV7-2
D gene: TRBD1

CDR3 protein: ASSMGGQGAGQPQH
V gene: TRBV19
D gene: TRBD1

CDR3 protein: ASSLGGTNQPQH
V gene: TRBV28
D gene: .

CDR3 protein: ASSLAGPNEKLF
V gene: TRBV7-2
D gene: .

CDR3 protein: ASSYGGGGYEQY
V gene: TRBV6-1
D gene: .

CDR3 protein: ASSLGWNSPLH
V gene: TRBV13
D gene: .

CDR3 protein: ASSLGRTSSDTQY
V gene: TRBV5-4
D gene: .

CDR3 protein: SVEVQGIYPEAF
V gene: TRBV29-1
D gene: .

CDR3 protein: ASRGTSGSTDTQY
V gene: TRBV6-1
D gene: TRBD2